The 8 T cell receptor beta chains below come from one sample, sequenced in a study of vaccination and CD4 T cells after COVID-19. Specified time point: late sampling 161 to 241 days after vaccination in a few convalescent patients. TCRdb ran MiXCR on the PCR reads and lists one entry per CDR3 protein. Of 25,000 to 30,000 distinct CDR3 sequences listed, around 50% are singletons. The material was CD4+ T cells from blood, obtained about 7 months after SARS-CoV-2 vaccination. Receptors originate from a human donor who had recovered from COVID-19.

The chain uses TRBV27 and TRBJ1-1; D unclear. CDR1 is MNHEY and CDR2 is SMNVEV in the germline V gene (reference sequence). The ends were cut back, 3 bases at V and 1 base at J, with 6 bases in the middle. The CDR3 is made up of 13 amino acids. CDR3 DNA sequence: TGTGCCAGCAGTTTCACCGGGAACACTGAAGCTTTCTTT. Translating gives CASSFTGNTEAFF.

The CDR3 nucleotides are TGTGCCAGCAGCTTACAAGGTGGCCCCCTCGAGCAGTACTTC. Protein sequence: CASSLQGGPLEQYF. V usage is TRBV7-8 and J usage is TRBJ2-7; D remains unclear. The CDR3 extends over 14 amino acids. V dropped 2 bases and J dropped 6 bases, with 14 bases sitting between them. Germline assignment: CDR1 SGHVS and CDR2 FQNEAQ.

This clonotype is a singleton in its sample. The chain carries TRBV28 and TRBJ2-2; weak D call: TRBD2 (6 bases). The V end was cut by 4 bases, the J end by 4 bases, with 13 bases between. CDR3 size: 15 residues. Germline values: CDR1 MDHEN, CDR2 SYDVKM. CDR3 amino acids: CASSSDLTSTGELFF. The CDR3 coding sequence is TGTGCCAGCAGTTCCGACCTGACTAGCACCGGGGAGCTGTTTTTT. Looking up the rest from reference TRBV28 and TRBJ2-2 gives the full variable domain: DVKVTQSSRYLVKRTGEKVFLECVQDMDHENMFWYRQDPGLGLRLIYFSYDVKMKEKGDIPEGYSVSREKKERFSLILESASTNQTSMYLCASSSDLTSTGELFFGEGSRLTVL.

The chain carries TRBV6-2 or TRBV6-3 and TRBJ1-5; D gene unclear. Trimming cost V 0 bases and J 7 bases, with 13 bases left between them. The CDR3 sequence is 15 residues long. Germline V gene sequence: CDR1 MNHEY, CDR2 SVGEGT. CDR3 nucleotide sequence: TGTGCCAGCAGTTACTCCAATCCCTGGGGACAGCCCCAGCATTTT. This gives the protein CASSYSNPWGQPQHF.

This clonotype was counted only a few times. The chain uses TRBV20-1 and TRBJ1-5; TRBD1 is a possible D gene (5 bases). The length of the CDR3 is 14 residues. Germline loops: CDR1 DFQATT, CDR2 SNEGSKA (reference sequence). Trimming cost V 0 bases and J 2 bases, with 8 bases left between them. CDR3 nucleotides: TGCAGTGCTAGAGATAGGGGCCGCAATCAGCCCCAGCATTTT. Amino acids: CSARDRGRNQPQHF.

This clonotype was seen a few times. The rearrangement uses TRBV7-6 and TRBJ2-5; D may be TRBD2 (6 bases). The CDR3 consists of 15 residues. Germline CDR1 and CDR2: SGHVS and FNYEAQ. V lost 1 base and J 2 bases, leaving 11 bases between the germline ends. Here the CDR3 DNA reads TGTGCCAGCAGCTTAGATATTGGGACTCAAGAGACCCAGTACTTC. Protein sequence: CASSLDIGTQETQYF.

J is TRBJ2-7 and V is TRBV15; TRBD2 matches 12 bases. After removal of 0 bases from V and 2 bases from J, the junction contained 11 bases not matched to a gene. This CDR3 comprises 19 residues. Germline CDR1 and CDR2: LNHNV and YYDKDF (reference sequence). CDR3 bases: TGTGCCACCAGCAGAGACGGACTAGCGGGATTTGATCGCCCCTACGAGCAGTACTTC. Protein: CATSRDGLAGFDRPYEQYF.

In this sample, this clonotype turned up a few times. The V gene is TRBV20-1, the J gene TRBJ1-2, with D perhaps TRBD1 (5 bases). The CDR3 contains 12 residues. CDR1 and CDR2 from the germline V gene are DFQATT and SNEGSKA (reference sequence). Trimming pared 6 bases from V and 7 bases from J, leaving 15 bases between. The CDR3 protein is CSAAGRESGYTF. The DNA of the CDR3 is TGCAGTGCCGCAGGGCGCGAGAGTGGCTACACCTTC.